One and the same sample provided the 26 T cell receptor beta chains below, sequenced in a study of T cells in Graves' hyperthyroidism and ophthalmopathy. RNA transcripts yielded amplified TCR beta CDR3 regions. TCR CDR3 underwent first-round RT-PCR with the HTBI primer set. MiXCR was run by TCRdb on the multiplex PCR reads, yielding one entry per CDR3 protein. The sample has about 350,000 distinct CDR3 sequences; 11% to 15% are singletons. The material sequenced was blood. The receptors come from a woman aged 25 to 45 with Graves' hyperthyroidism.

This clonotype occurred a few times. J is TRBJ2-7 and V is TRBV19; 8 nucleotides agree with TRBD2. This CDR3 is 15 amino acids long. CDR1 is LNHDA, CDR2 SQIVND, per germline (reference sequence). The trim removed 3 bases at V and 3 bases at J, leaving 7 bases unmatched. CDR3 bases: TGTGCCAGTAGTATCAAAGCGGGAGAGGTCTACGAGCAGTACTTC. It translates to CASSIKAGEVYEQYF.

This clonotype was recorded many times. The rearrangement joins TRBV12-3 or TRBV12-4 to TRBJ2-5; D possibly corresponds to TRBD1 (6 bases). V dropped 5 bases and J dropped 7 bases, with 11 bases sitting between them. CDR3 length: 12 residues. In DNA form, the CDR3 reads TGTGCCAGCAGTACAGGGCTTGGGACCCAGTACTTC. This sequence encodes CASSTGLGTQYF.

This clonotype was counted ten times or more. The CDR3 reads CASSYEGNYGYTF. The DNA for the CDR3 is TGTGCCAGCAGTTACGAGGGGAACTATGGCTACACCTTC. The rearrangement uses TRBV6-2 or TRBV6-3 and TRBJ1-2; D possibly corresponds to TRBD1 (5 bases). The CDR3 totals 13 residues. CDR1 and CDR2 (germline): MNHEY, SVGEGT. V gave up 2 bases and J gave up 2 bases, with 6 bases separating them.

This clonotype was counted only a few times. The genes are TRBV4-1 and TRBJ2-1, with D unclear. The CDR3 totals 16 residues. Germline V gives CDR1 MGHRA, CDR2 YSYEKL. V dropped 2 bases and J dropped 0 bases, with 11 bases sitting between them. This chain's CDR3 is CASSQPTASSYNEQFF. The CDR3 DNA reads TGCGCCAGCAGCCAACCGACGGCGAGCTCCTACAATGAGCAGTTCTTC.

This clonotype was seen at least ten times. The chain uses TRBV28 and TRBJ1-4, with D possibly being TRBD1 (6 bases). The V gene lost 5 bases and the J gene lost 9 bases, with 28 bases spanning the gap. The CDR3 consists of 18 residues. Germline-derived CDR1 and CDR2 are MDHEN and SYDVKM. CDR3 sequence reads: CASSHRIPRQDTSQKLFF. CDR3 nucleotide sequence: TGTGCCAGCAGTCACAGAATCCCAAGACAGGACACGTCGCAAAAACTGTTTTTT.

This clonotype was found many times. The chain couples TRBV20-1 to TRBJ2-7, with D uncertain. The CDR3 spans 13 residues. V was cut by 6 bases and J by 0 bases, with 12 bases left in between. Germline CDR1 and CDR2: DFQATT and SNEGSKA (reference sequence). CDR3 DNA sequence: TGCAGTGCCTCCCGGGCCCTCTCCTACGAGCAGTACTTC. Its protein product is CSASRALSYEQYF.

In its sample, this clonotype was seen many times. The V and J genes are TRBV5-1 and TRBJ1-2; D might be TRBD1 (5 bases). Trimming removed 4 bases from V and 1 base from J, with 14 bases in between. The CDR3 contains 15 residues. Germline CDR1 reads SGHRS; CDR2 reads YFSETQ. In DNA form, the CDR3 reads TGCGCCAGCAGCGAGGTGGTCGGGGGTAACTATGGCTACACCTTC. Translation: CASSEVVGGNYGYTF. The variable domain in full, completed from reference TRBV5-1 and TRBJ1-2, reads KAGVTQTPRYLIKTRGQQVTLSCSPISGHRSVSWYQQTPGQGLQFLFEYFSETQRNKGNFPGRFSGRQFSNSRSEMNVSTLELGDSALYLCASSEVVGGNYGYTFGSGTRLTVV.

The chain uses TRBV11-3 and TRBJ2-1; D is uncertain. Trimming pared 1 base from V and 4 bases from J, leaving 11 bases between. The CDR3 runs to 15 residues. Germline CDR1 is SGHNT and CDR2 is YENEEA. CDR3 protein: CASSLGPLVYNEQFF. In nucleotides, the CDR3 is TGTGCCAGCAGCTTAGGTCCGCTAGTATACAATGAGCAGTTCTTC.

This clonotype was seen ten or more times. This chain links TRBV28 with TRBJ2-7; D gene uncertain. The CDR3 is 13 amino acids. V gave up 5 bases and J gave up 2 bases, with 10 bases separating them. Germline CDR1 MDHEN, CDR2 SYDVKM. The CDR3 sequence: CASSLGPPYEQYF. DNA for the CDR3: TGTGCCAGCAGTCTTGGCCCGCCCTACGAGCAGTACTTC.

This clonotype was seen a handful of times. This sequence may be a read error, since a much larger clone differs from it by one base. The genes are TRBV6-1 and TRBJ2-7; D ambiguous. From germline, CDR1 is MNHNS and CDR2 SASEGT. CDR3 length: 10 amino acids. Trimming removed 1 base from V and 5 bases from J, with 0 bases in between. CDR3 DNA: TGTGCCAGCAGTGAAGACGAGCAGTACTTC. Encoded protein: CASSEDEQYF.

This clonotype showed up just a few times. This chain joins TRBV14 and TRBJ2-3, with TRBD1 identical over 8 bases. The V segment lost 4 bases and the J segment 9 bases; nucleotides outside the gene matches: 12. CDR1 is SGHDN, CDR2 FVKESK, per germline. CDR3 size: 15 residues. The CDR3 DNA is TGTGCCAGCAGCCCCTCCGGGACAGGTGCTGGAACGCAGTATTTT. Translated, it gives CASSPSGTGAGTQYF.

This clonotype was detected ten times or more. The chain couples TRBV6-1 to TRBJ1-2; weak D call: TRBD1 (6 bases). Germline V gene lookup returns CDR1 MNHNS and CDR2 SASEGT. Trimming took 1 base from V and 6 from J, leaving 12 bases between them. This CDR3 contains 14 residues. The CDR3 loop is CASSEGGTINGYTF. In nucleotides, the CDR3 is TGTGCCAGCAGTGAAGGAGGGACAATAAATGGCTACACCTTC.

This clonotype has a count of ten or more. The CDR3 DNA reads TGTGCCAGCAGTTTAGCTAAGAGTCAGCCCCAGCATTTT. Its translation is CASSLAKSQPQHF. The J gene is TRBJ1-5, the V gene TRBV12-3 or TRBV12-4; D is uncertain. The V end was cut by 0 bases, the J end by 6 bases, with 6 bases between. The CDR3 has 13 amino acids.

This clonotype was recorded at least ten times. The chain employs TRBV7-9 and TRBJ1-1, with a possible D match to TRBD1 (5 bases). The V end was cut by 1 base, the J end by 4 bases, with 10 bases between. The CDR3 length is 14 residues. The germline gives CDR1 SEHNR, CDR2 FQNEAQ (reference sequence). CDR3 region: CASSLVLGVTEAFF. DNA for the CDR3: TGTGCCAGCAGCTTAGTACTGGGGGTCACTGAAGCTTTCTTT.

This chain joins TRBV20-1 and TRBJ2-1; tentative D call: TRBD2 (5 bases). Trimming took 0 bases from V and 13 from J, leaving 16 bases between them. Germline V gene data show CDR1 as DFQATT and CDR2 as SNEGSKA (reference sequence). This CDR3 spans 13 amino acids. The CDR3 nucleotides read TGCAGTGCTAGAGACCGAATTAGACTATCCCAGTTCTTC. Protein sequence: CSARDRIRLSQFF.

This clonotype was picked up many times. The chain couples TRBV29-1 to TRBJ1-1; 9 bases align to TRBD1. CDR1 and CDR2 from the germline V gene are SQVTM and ANQGSEA. Trimming took 5 bases from V and 5 from J; bases not matched to a gene: 9. The CDR3 sequence is 14 residues long. The CDR3 nucleotides read TGCAGCGTTTTCCCCGGGACAGGGAGAACTGAAGCTTTCTTT. This gives the protein CSVFPGTGRTEAFF.

Only a few counts were recorded for this clonotype. V gene TRBV4-3 combines with J gene TRBJ2-7; 10 nucleotides line up with TRBD2. The germline gives CDR1 LGHNA, CDR2 YSLEER. V lost 1 base to trimming and J lost 0 bases; unmatched junction nucleotides: 0. The CDR3 loop spans 15 amino acids. This CDR3 reads CASSQGLAGSYEQYF. The CDR3 bases are TGCGCCAGCAGCCAAGGACTAGCGGGCTCCTACGAGCAGTACTTC.

This clonotype was picked up many times. The V gene is TRBV6-2 or TRBV6-3, the J gene TRBJ2-3; D gene uncertain. V lost 7 bases and J lost 1, with 9 bases in between. Per the germline V gene, CDR1 is MNHEY and CDR2 is SVGEGT. The CDR3 is 13 residues long. As DNA, the CDR3 is TGTGCCAGCAAACATCAGGGCACAGATACGCAGTATTTT. Its protein is CASKHQGTDTQYF.

This clonotype was detected ten times or more. The J gene is TRBJ2-7, the V gene TRBV6-5, with TRBD2 identical over 8 bases. Germline CDR1 and CDR2: MNHEY and SVGAGI. Losses at the gene ends were 4 bases for V and 0 bases for J; bases not matched to a gene: 8. The CDR3 extends over 16 amino acids. The CDR3: CASSSSSGWSSYEQYF. For the CDR3, the DNA is TGTGCCAGCAGTTCCTCTAGCGGGTGGAGCTCCTACGAGCAGTACTTC.

This clonotype was seen many times. The chain uses TRBV12-3 or TRBV12-4 and TRBJ1-2; tentatively, D is TRBD1 (5 bases). The germline V and J ends were trimmed by 5 bases and 5 bases, with 12 bases remaining between them. The CDR3 has 13 residues. The CDR3 coding sequence is TGTGCCAGCAGTCCGGGGGGGGGTTATGGCTACACCTTC. Translation: CASSPGGGYGYTF.

The chain carries TRBV6-1 and TRBJ2-1; TRBD1 matches at 7 bases. The length of the CDR3 is 15 residues. Germline trimming cut 7 bases from V and 4 bases from J; bases unmatched to any gene: 10. Germline CDR1 reads MNHNS; CDR2 reads SASEGT. CDR3 in DNA: TGTGCCAGCACTGTAGGACAGGTGACTTACAATGAGCAGTTCTTC. It encodes CASTVGQVTYNEQFF.

Comments on this clonotype: Since a much larger clone is just one base distant, this may be a read error. The rearrangement joins TRBV20-1 to TRBJ2-2; D is possibly TRBD2 (5 bases). The CDR3 runs 17 residues. Germline V CDR1 and CDR2: DFQATT, SNEGSKA (reference sequence). The CDR3 coding sequence is TGCAGTGCTAGCGGAGGAGAGGAGAGAAAGAACATCGGGGAGCTGTTTTTT. Translated: CSASGGEERKNIGELFF.

Only a few counts were recorded for this clonotype. The chain has TRBV6-1 and TRBJ2-3; no definite D call. This CDR3 region has 15 residues. From germline, CDR1 is MNHNS and CDR2 SASEGT. The V end lost 1 base, the J end lost 5 bases, and 13 bases lay between the germline ends. In DNA form, the CDR3 reads TGTGCCAGCAGTGAAGTCCAGAAAGTCAGAGATACGCAGTATTTT. It encodes CASSEVQKVRDTQYF.

The chain links TRBV29-1 to TRBJ2-7, with 7 bases aligning to TRBD2. CDR1 is SQVTM and CDR2 is ANQGSEA in the germline V gene. This CDR3 spans 13 amino acids. CDR3 in amino acids: CSGGGSELGEQYF. DNA of the CDR3: TGCAGTGGGGGGGGTTCCGAGTTGGGCGAGCAGTACTTC.

There are many counts of this clonotype. The rearrangement links TRBV27 to TRBJ1-2; TRBD1 matches 8 bases. The CDR3 is made up of 15 amino acids. V lost 2 bases, J lost 6 bases, and 8 bases stayed unmatched. Per germline, CDR1 MNHEY and CDR2 SMNVEV (reference sequence). The DNA for the CDR3 is TGTGCCAGCAGTTTACGTCCAGGGGGCGGTCATGGCTACACCTTC. Translated, it gives CASSLRPGGGHGYTF.

This sequence joins TRBV30 and TRBJ1-4; no clear D gene. The CDR3 has 14 amino acids. Trimming removed 0 bases from V and 3 bases from J, with 8 bases in between. From germline, CDR1 is GTSNPN and CDR2 SVGIG (reference sequence). The CDR3 nucleotides are TGTGCCTGGAGTGTACTGGGTCCTAATGAAAAACTGTTTTTT. This translates into CAWSVLGPNEKLFF.